This T cell receptor (beta chain) derives from a study of human T cells and chemical hapten exposure. Time point denoted: patch test 2, 6 weeks after DPC sensitization. Regarding treatment: therapeutic diphenylcyclopropenone sensitization with weekly scalp DPC. Sequencing started from total RNA isolated from unfractionated whole blood. It was the library that attached unique molecular identifiers to individual cDNA molecules. One entry per CDR3 protein, called by TCRdb with MiXCR from the RACE reads. The sample gives over 70,000 distinct CDR3 sequences, about 8% of which show up once; nearly 3.5% is in the top ten. Whole-study results and caveats: With DPC sensitization, TCRs exceeding 1 in 1000 frequency showed no change.

This clonotype was detected ten times or more. Its antigen is as yet unknown. Germline V gives CDR1 LGHNT, CDR2 FRNRAP. The CDR3 is made up of 13 amino acids. V shed 11 bases and J shed 1 base, with 14 bases lying between them. The sample consisted of whole blood, taken in connection with sensitization to the hapten diphenylcyclopropenone (DPC). This TCR was recovered from a woman between 50 and 59 years old with alopecia areata. Some clones in this sample may be carry-over from other donors' samples. The genes are TRBV12-5 and TRBJ1-1, with D possibly being TRBD1 (5 bases). Here the CDR3 reads CAYTGTANTEAFF. DNA of the CDR3: TGTGCTTATACTGGGACGGCGAACACTGAAGCTTTCTTT.